These 30 T cell receptor beta chains came from one sample sequenced in a study of radiotherapy plus CTLA-4 blockade in lung cancer listed by TCRdb under 2018. Library construction relied on the immunoSEQ multiplex PCR assay. Entries here come from immuneACCESS through TCRdb and include only in-frame sequences with V and J called. Some clones fail to appear in such tables; in the studies checked, an unresolved V gene covers under half of the shortfall, and the cause of the remainder is unknown. Recorded for this sample are 80,000 to 95,000 clones; about four fifths of them occurred a single time. Jointly, the top ten make up roughly 26% of the sample. The sample in question was peripheral blood, obtained from a patient treated with radiotherapy plus ipilimumab. These receptors originate from a human donor with non-small cell lung cancer that progressed on radiotherapy plus ipilimumab.

In this sample, this clone turned up a few times. The chain has TRBV2 and TRBJ2-7; 8 nucleotides agree with TRBD1. The CDR3 extends over 15 amino acids. V shed 3 bases, J shed 1 base, and the junction held 5 bases outside the gene matches. Looked up from germline, CDR1 is SNHLY and CDR2 is FYNNEI. The CDR3 sequence: CASSDYGQGSYEQYF. DNA for the CDR3: TGTGCCAGCAGTGATTATGGACAGGGATCCTACGAGCAGTACTTC. Based on the CDR3 plus reference TRBV2 and TRBJ2-7, the full variable domain is EPEVTQTPSHQVTQMGQEVILRCVPISNHLYFYWYRQILGQKVEFLVSFYNNEISEKSEIFDDQFSVERPDGSNFTLKIRSTKLEDSAMYFCASSDYGQGSYEQYFGPGTRLTVT.

J is TRBJ2-5 and V is TRBV28; D not certain. CDR3 length: 10 amino acids. Germline V lookup: CDR1 MDHEN, CDR2 SYDVKM. The V gene lost 5 bases and the J gene lost 3 bases, with 1 base spanning the gap. The CDR3 DNA reads as TGTGCCAGCAGTGAAGAGACCCAGTACTTC. Translating gives CASSEETQYF.

The chain couples TRBV10-2 to TRBJ2-3, with TRBD2 identical over 16 bases. CDR1 WSHSY and CDR2 SAAADI come from the germline V gene. The V segment lost 6 bases and the J segment 5 bases; nucleotides outside the gene matches: 5. This CDR3 region has 16 residues. CDR3 in amino acids: CASRGLAGGPGDTQYF. CDR3 sequence (DNA): TGCGCCAGCAGGGGACTAGCGGGAGGGCCAGGAGATACGCAGTATTTT.

The chain uses TRBV6-6 and TRBJ2-3; D is uncertain. Per the germline V gene, CDR1 is MNHNY and CDR2 is SVGAGI (reference sequence). The V gene lost 5 bases and the J gene lost 2 bases, with 11 bases spanning the gap. The CDR3 is 14 amino acids. The CDR3: CASSDPRNTDTQYF. In nucleotides, the CDR3 is TGTGCCAGCAGTGATCCGAGGAACACAGATACGCAGTATTTT.

The rearrangement joins TRBV29-1 to TRBJ1-2, with D tentatively TRBD1 (5 bases). The length of the CDR3 is 13 residues. V gave up 3 bases and J gave up 7 bases, with 15 bases separating them. CDR1 and CDR2 (germline): SQVTM, ANQGSEA. The CDR3 sequence is CSVELQAGGGYTF. CDR3 DNA: TGCAGCGTTGAGTTGCAGGCCGGGGGTGGCTACACCTTC.

V gene TRBV18 combines with J gene TRBJ2-2; D call uncertain. In germline, CDR1 is KGHSH, CDR2 LQKENI. V was shortened by 10 bases and J by 6 bases, with 12 bases between the two germline ends. The CDR3 is 12 residues long. The CDR3 sequence: CATTGSSGELFF. The CDR3 DNA reads TGTGCCACCACCGGCTCTTCCGGGGAGCTGTTTTTT.

The gene calls are TRBV10-1 and TRBJ2-5; tentative D call: TRBD1 (6 bases). The CDR3 spans 13 residues. Trimming took 5 bases from V and 4 from J, leaving 11 bases between them. Germline lookup yields CDR1 WNHNN and CDR2 SYGVQD (reference sequence). As DNA, the CDR3 is TGCGCCAGCAGTCAGGGGTCGGTAGAGACCCAGTACTTC. This gives the protein CASSQGSVETQYF.

The chain employs TRBV13 and TRBJ2-1; 10 positions agree with TRBD2. This CDR3 region has 15 residues. The J segment lost 8 bases and the V segment lost 4 bases, leaving 8 bases of the junction unmatched. Germline loops: CDR1 PRHDT, CDR2 FYEKMQ (reference sequence). CDR3 nucleotides: TGTGCCAGCAGCTCAAGACTAGCGGGTATCTATGAGCAGTTCTTC. Residues: CASSSRLAGIYEQFF.

J is TRBJ1-1 and V is TRBV28; D not certain. Deletions cut 3 bases from V and 1 base from J, with 6 bases between. CDR1 and CDR2 from the germline V gene are MDHEN and SYDVKM. The CDR3 totals 13 residues. CDR3 sequence (DNA): TGTGCCAGCAGTTTTACCCAGAACACTGAAGCTTTCTTT. This encodes CASSFTQNTEAFF.

Turning to this clone: Different DNA sequences within this sample yield the same CDR3. This chain uses TRBV13 with TRBJ1-2; D uncertain. Germline-derived CDR1 and CDR2 are PRHDT and FYEKMQ (reference sequence). The CDR3 contains 11 residues. V was cut by 3 bases and J by 12 bases, with 11 bases left in between. The CDR3 region is CASSLGRSDTF. In nucleotides, the CDR3 is TGTGCCAGCAGCTTGGGTCGATCGGACACCTTC.

This chain connects TRBV7-2 to TRBJ2-5; D possibly corresponds to TRBD2 (5 bases). Looked up from germline, CDR1 is SGHTA and CDR2 is FQGNSA. The V gene lost 4 bases and the J gene lost 1 base, with 10 bases spanning the gap. The CDR3 length is 14 residues. The CDR3 loop reads CASSSGRGQETQYF. The CDR3 DNA reads TGTGCCAGCAGCTCCGGACGGGGCCAAGAGACCCAGTACTTC.

The chain joins TRBV5-6 to TRBJ1-5; a weak D match, TRBD1 (5 bases). This CDR3 has 15 residues. CDR1 and CDR2 from the germline V gene are SGHDT and YYEEEE. Trimming stripped 3 bases from V and 0 bases from J, with 10 bases between. CDR3 region: CASSSGLYSNQPQHF. DNA of the CDR3: TGTGCCAGCAGCTCGGGACTTTATAGCAATCAGCCCCAGCATTTT.

The CDR3 bases are TGTGCCAGCAGCGAGACTTCCGGGACTACTGCCGCCGAGCAGTACTTC. Translation: CASSETSGTTAAEQYF. The chain recombines TRBV7-8 with TRBJ2-7; 7 bases fit TRBD2. Trimming cost V 5 bases and J 6 bases; bases outside gene matches: 16. This CDR3 contains 16 residues. Germline V lookup: CDR1 SGHVS, CDR2 FQNEAQ.

DNA for the CDR3: TGTGCCAGCAGCGGTGGGACTAGCGGGCGCACCCGCAATGAGCAGTTCTTC. Translated, it gives CASSGGTSGRTRNEQFF. The chain has TRBV21-1 and TRBJ2-1; TRBD2, the D gene given by the table, was not confirmed from the DNA. TRBV21-1 is marked as a pseudogene. The CDR3 totals 17 residues.

In its sample, this clone was seen once. The chain recombines TRBV19 with TRBJ2-5, with D maybe TRBD2 (5 bases). V shed 7 bases and J shed 7 bases, with 13 bases lying between them. The CDR3 runs to 12 residues. CDR1 is LNHDA and CDR2 is SQIVND in the germline V gene (reference sequence). This CDR3 is CASTGIGGTQYF. As DNA, the CDR3 is TGTGCCAGTACGGGGATCGGCGGGACCCAGTACTTC.

The J gene is TRBJ2-1, the V gene TRBV5-5; D may be TRBD1 or TRBD2 (6 bases each). V was clipped by 3 bases and J by 2 bases, with 12 bases between them. Germline V gives CDR1 SGHKS, CDR2 YYEKEE (reference sequence). This CDR3 region has 15 residues. The CDR3 DNA sequence: TGTGCCAGCAGCTGGGGGGACAACCCCTACAATGAGCAGTTCTTC. Its translation: CASSWGDNPYNEQFF.

This clone was observed a single time. V usage is TRBV6-1 and J usage is TRBJ1-1, with D unresolved. This CDR3 has 13 residues. From germline, CDR1 is MNHNS and CDR2 SASEGT. The V end was cut by 5 bases, the J end by 8 bases, with 15 bases between. The CDR3 loop reads CASSPQRGSEAFF. The DNA for the CDR3 is TGTGCCAGCAGTCCCCAACGGGGATCGGAAGCTTTCTTT.

This clone showed up just a few times. The CDR3 protein is CASSLGKNTEAFF. In DNA form, the CDR3 reads TGTGCCAGCAGCTTAGGCAAGAACACTGAAGCTTTCTTT. V usage is TRBV7-9 and J usage is TRBJ1-1, with D uncertain. The CDR3 runs 13 residues. The V and J ends lost 1 base and 1 base respectively, with 4 bases between them. Per the germline V gene, CDR1 is SEHNR and CDR2 is FQNEAQ (reference sequence).

The rearrangement uses TRBV9 and TRBJ2-2; D is perhaps TRBD1 (6 bases). With 6 bases removed from V and 4 bases from J, the gap between germline ends came to 13 bases. CDR1 and CDR2 (germline): SGDLS, YYNGEE. There are 14 residues in the CDR3. The CDR3 loop reads CASTNTGPTGELFF. In DNA form, the CDR3 reads TGTGCCAGCACAAACACAGGGCCCACCGGGGAGCTGTTTTTT.

This sequence joins TRBV5-6 and TRBJ1-4; D is unresolved. CDR3 size: 15 residues. Per germline, CDR1 SGHDT and CDR2 YYEEEE. Deletions cut 6 bases from V and 7 bases from J, with 19 bases between. CDR3 DNA: TGTGCCAGCACAGACTGGGGTTCATCGGTTGAAAAACTGTTTTTT. This translates into CASTDWGSSVEKLFF.

J is TRBJ2-1 and V is TRBV5-1; either TRBD1 or TRBD2 may supply D (6 bases each). Trimming stripped 1 base from V and 1 base from J, with 12 bases between. CDR3 size: 16 residues. Germline lookup yields CDR1 SGHRS and CDR2 YFSETQ. CDR3 coding DNA: TGCGCCAGCAGCTTGATGAGAGGGGGGTCCTACAATGAGCAGTTCTTC. It codes for CASSLMRGGSYNEQFF.

This chain uses TRBV11-2 with TRBJ1-1; D is undetermined. The ends were cut back, 3 bases at V and 0 bases at J, with 8 bases in the middle. This CDR3 has 14 residues. Germline-derived CDR1 and CDR2 are SGHAT and FQNNGV. CDR3 nucleotides: TGTGCCAGCAGCTTGAACGATATGAACACTGAAGCTTTCTTT. This translates into CASSLNDMNTEAFF. The full variable domain, completed using reference TRBV11-2 and TRBJ1-1, is EAGVAQSPRYKIIEKRQSVAFWCNPISGHATLYWYQQILGQGPKLLIQFQNNGVVDDSQLPKDRFSAERLKGVDSTLKIQPAKLEDSAVYLCASSLNDMNTEAFFGQGTRLTVV.

This clone was seen only a few times. J is TRBJ2-4 and V is TRBV9, with D uncertain. Germline CDR1 and CDR2: SGDLS and YYNGEE. This CDR3 is 15 amino acids long. The ends were cut back, 0 bases at V and 2 bases at J, with 9 bases in the middle. Here the CDR3 DNA reads TGTGCCAGCAGCGTAGACCACGCATCCAAAAACATTCAGTACTTC. Its translation: CASSVDHASKNIQYF.

The V call is TRBV10-2, the J call TRBJ2-7, with 8 bases aligning to TRBD1. V trimming: 3 bases; J trimming: 0 bases; junction bases outside the gene matches: 4. Germline values: CDR1 WSHSY, CDR2 SAAADI. This CDR3 is built from 15 residues. The chain's CDR3 is CASSDPGTGSYEQYF. In nucleotides, the CDR3 is TGCGCCAGCAGTGATCCCGGGACAGGCTCCTACGAGCAGTACTTC.

This sequence joins TRBV27 and TRBJ1-5, with 8 bases lining up with TRBD1. The V gene's germline CDR1 is MNHEY and CDR2 SMNVEV (reference sequence). The CDR3 length is 15 residues. J lost 2 bases, V lost 6 bases, and 6 bases had no gene match. CDR3 sequence (DNA): TGTGCCAGCAGGACACAGGGGGGACGCAATCAGCCCCAGCATTTT. This codes for CASRTQGGRNQPQHF.

The gene calls are TRBV5-1 and TRBJ1-1; no clear D. The CDR3 totals 12 residues. Per the germline V gene, CDR1 is SGHRS and CDR2 is YFSETQ. V was shortened by 4 bases and J by 2 bases, with 6 bases between the two germline ends. The DNA of the CDR3 is TGCGCCAGCAGCACCGGTAACACTGAAGCTTTCTTT. It translates to CASSTGNTEAFF.

This sequence joins TRBV6-1 and TRBJ1-3; 7 bases map to TRBD1. CDR1 and CDR2 from the germline V gene are MNHNS and SASEGT. The CDR3 totals 15 residues. Unmatched junction bases numbered 4, after V lost 0 bases and J lost 5 bases. CDR3 residues: CASSEAPGGRNTIYF. The CDR3 nucleotides are TGTGCCAGCAGTGAAGCGCCAGGGGGTAGAAACACCATATATTTT.

The gene calls are TRBV27 and TRBJ1-5, with D uncertain. Trimming shortened V by 2 bases and J by 4 bases, and 6 bases separated the two germline ends. This CDR3 is built from 13 residues. Germline CDR1 and CDR2: MNHEY and SMNVEV (reference sequence). CDR3 DNA: TGTGCCAGCAGTTTAACGACGAATCAGCCCCAGCATTTT. It specifies CASSLTTNQPQHF.

The gene calls are TRBV5-1 and TRBJ2-2, with D uncertain. Between the trimmed V and J ends, which lost 2 bases and 5 bases, there was a span of 7 bases. The CDR3 is 13 amino acids. CDR1 is SGHRS and CDR2 is YFSETQ in the germline V gene. The CDR3 loop reads CASSLGDTGELFF. The CDR3 nucleotides read TGCGCCAGCAGCTTAGGAGATACCGGGGAGCTGTTTTTT.

This clone was detected a few times. The chain couples TRBV6-1 to TRBJ1-1, with TRBD1 as a possible D gene (6 bases). The CDR3 spans 17 residues. Germline CDR1 reads MNHNS; CDR2 reads SASEGT. Trimming took off 0 bases at V and 2 bases at J, with 16 bases between the two ends. The CDR3 spells CASSEAVWGTTNTEAFF. CDR3 DNA sequence: TGTGCCAGCAGTGAAGCGGTGTGGGGGACAACCAACACTGAAGCTTTCTTT.